Reported below is one T cell receptor beta chain. Its antigen is not identified. Replicate PCRs run on sorted subsets employed 200 ng DNA, 25,000 to 35,000 T cell genomes. Sequencing used immunoSEQ multiplex PCR; TCRdb keeps in-frame clones, though not all of them. This table holds about 2 million clones, roughly 94% found once. This sample is drawn from a study of shared clonotypes between healthy human individuals. Study information: Each donor's CD8 memory used one plate, CD8 naive two, each CD4 subset three. Study-level points and caveats: Memory subsets generally showed smaller estimated richness than naive subsets did. Blood was the sole source, and tissue repertoires probably differ.

Unmatched junction bases numbered 17, after V lost 6 bases and J lost 5 bases. Looked up from germline, CDR1 is SGHNT and CDR2 is YYREEE (reference sequence). The CDR3 is made up of 16 amino acids. The gene calls are TRBV5-4 and TRBJ2-7; TRBD2 agrees at 7 bases. This receptor was identified in a man between 18 and 29 years old in good health. Sequencing was done on a sample of naive CD4+ T cells sorted from blood. The subset is: CD45RA+ positively selected. The CDR3 DNA reads as TGTGCCAGCACCAAAAAAGTAGCGGGTACGACTGACGAGCAGTACTTC. Protein: CASTKKVAGTTDEQYF.